This T cell receptor beta chain was recorded in a study of CD8+ T cells in alopecia areata. Per germline, CDR1 MNHEY and CDR2 SMNVEV (reference sequence). The CDR3 runs 15 residues. Trimming cost V 8 bases and J 4 bases, with 18 bases left between them. Extracted RNA was reverse transcribed, and the resulting cDNA served as sequencing template. The data were produced by immunoSEQ multiplex PCR, yet TCRdb's version contains in-frame clones alone and is incomplete. The data show roughly 97,000 clones, roughly two fifths seen once. The chain carries TRBV27 and TRBJ2-1, with a possible D match to TRBD1 (6 bases). The origin of this receptor is a human donor with alopecia areata. The sequenced sample consisted of CD4+ T cells sorted from blood. CDR3 sequence (DNA): TGTGCCAGCCGTGGGCCCGGGACACTGTACAATGAGCAGTTCTTC. This encodes CASRGPGTLYNEQFF.